This TCR beta chain came from a study of identical twins. Study-level points and caveats: Out-of-frame TCR alpha sharing observed in monozygotic twins exceeded model estimates. There were fewer insertions in abundant cord blood beta clonotypes, but memory repertoires showed no such pattern.

This clonotype was seen a handful of times. Its antigen remains unknown. MiXCR, run by TCRdb on the 5' RACE reads, gives a single entry per CDR3 protein. The sample lists 150,000 or so distinct CDR3 sequences; roughly 3.5% were seen once. Deletions cut 4 bases from V and 10 bases from J, with 20 bases between. Per germline, CDR1 GTSNPN and CDR2 SVGIG (reference sequence). This CDR3 has 14 amino acids. This receptor was taken from a man aged 18 to 35 in good health. Sequencing was done on a sample of memory T cells sorted from blood. This chain uses TRBV30 with TRBJ2-1, with D unclear. The DNA for the CDR3 is TGTGCCTGGAACCGTCCGGGTAGCCCCAAGGAGCAGTTCTTC. This codes for CAWNRPGSPKEQFF.